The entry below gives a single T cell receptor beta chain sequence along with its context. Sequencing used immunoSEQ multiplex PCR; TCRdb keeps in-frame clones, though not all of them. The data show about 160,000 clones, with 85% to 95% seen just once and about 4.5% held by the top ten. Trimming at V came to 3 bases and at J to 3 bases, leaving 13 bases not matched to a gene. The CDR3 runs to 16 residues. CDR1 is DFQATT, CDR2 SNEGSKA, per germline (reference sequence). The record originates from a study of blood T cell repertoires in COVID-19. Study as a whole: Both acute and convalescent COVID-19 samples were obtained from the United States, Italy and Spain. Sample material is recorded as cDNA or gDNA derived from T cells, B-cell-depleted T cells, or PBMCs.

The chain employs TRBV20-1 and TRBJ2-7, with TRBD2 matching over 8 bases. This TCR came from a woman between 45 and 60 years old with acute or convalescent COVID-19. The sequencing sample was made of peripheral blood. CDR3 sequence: CSASGPALGGDYEQYF. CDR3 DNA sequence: TGCAGTGCTAGTGGACCCGCGCTCGGGGGGGACTACGAGCAGTACTTC.